This T cell receptor (beta chain) was profiled in a study of T cells in Graves' hyperthyroidism and ophthalmopathy. Across the study: Peripheral blood specimens were obtained at initial diagnosis, prior to any treatment.

There are 14 residues in the CDR3. The germline V gene has CDR1 SGDLS and CDR2 YYNGEE. With 3 bases removed from V and 5 bases from J, the gap between germline ends came to 14 bases. Study observations and caveats: Most expanded thyroid clonotypes above 0.001 also appeared in blood.

This clonotype was seen ten or more times. Its antigen remains unidentified. An approximately 10 ml volume of fresh peripheral blood provided the PBMCs. TCR beta CDR3 regions were amplified from RNA transcripts. A set of HTBI primers served as the primers for a first-round RT-PCR of the TCR CDR3. Each CDR3 protein gets one entry after TCRdb re-called the multiplex PCR reads with MiXCR. The sample carries nearly 750,000 distinct CDR3 sequences, 35% recorded once. The clonotype comes from a woman between 40 and 50 years old with Graves' hyperthyroidism. The specimen was blood. The gene calls are TRBV9 and TRBJ2-5; D possibly matches TRBD1 or TRBD2 (6 bases each). The CDR3 DNA is TGTGCCAGCAGCGCCCCGGGGGCTCACGAGACCCAGTACTTC. It yields the protein CASSAPGAHETQYF.